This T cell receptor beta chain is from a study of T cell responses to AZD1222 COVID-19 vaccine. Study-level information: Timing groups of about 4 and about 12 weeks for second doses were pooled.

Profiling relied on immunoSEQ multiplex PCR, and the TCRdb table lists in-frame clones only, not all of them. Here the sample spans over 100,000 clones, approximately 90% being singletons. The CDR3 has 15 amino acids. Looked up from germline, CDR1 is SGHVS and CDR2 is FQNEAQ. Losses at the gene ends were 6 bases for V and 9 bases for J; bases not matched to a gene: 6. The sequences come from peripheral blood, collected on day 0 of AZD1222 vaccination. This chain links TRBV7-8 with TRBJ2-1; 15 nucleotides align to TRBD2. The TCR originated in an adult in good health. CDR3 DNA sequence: TGTGCCAGCAGATCAGGACTAGCGGGAGGGCCTGAGCAGTTCTTC. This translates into CASRSGLAGGPEQFF.